This T cell receptor (beta chain) was identified during a study of blood T cell repertoires in COVID-19. Assay used: immunoSEQ multiplex PCR; TCRdb lists only in-frame clones, some missing. This sample has roughly 60,000 clones, with about four fifths found just once. As regards this clone: Other DNA sequences in the sample encode the same CDR3.

The receptor's source is a human donor in a cohort sampled during active COVID-19. The material sequenced was peripheral blood.

CDR3 bases: TGCAGCGTTGGTTCTCCTAACACTGAAGCTTTCTTT. Translating it yields CSVGSPNTEAFF. The V and J genes are TRBV29-1 and TRBJ1-1; no reliable D call. V lost 4 bases and J lost 2, with 8 bases in between. Per germline, CDR1 SQVTM and CDR2 ANQGSEA. The CDR3 sequence is 12 residues long.